This entry features one TCR beta chain sequence. The time point: pretreatment peripheral blood. The investigators introduced synthetic TCR analog templates into each PCR as spikes. Profiling relied on immunoSEQ multiplex PCR, and the TCRdb table lists in-frame clones only, not all of them. The sample has more than 90,000 clones; 87% are singletons. The sample comes from a study of PD-L1 blockade in urothelial cancer. Study-wide context: Of 29 to 30 patients, some 25 were males with bladder-origin urothelial cancer.

This receptor was identified in a man in his 60s with urothelial cancer. Specimen: PBMCs, collected around atezolizumab (anti-PD-L1) treatment.

CDR3 DNA: TGTGCCAGCAGCTTAGATAAACGGGCTGGAAACACCATATATTTT. It codes for CASSLDKRAGNTIYF. V is TRBV7-8 and J is TRBJ1-3; no clear D. The ends were cut back, 1 base at V and 2 bases at J, with 9 bases in the middle. The CDR3 has 15 amino acids. CDR1 SGHVS and CDR2 FQNEAQ come from the germline V gene.